This T cell receptor beta chain was captured in a study of human thymus T cells. Study observations and caveats: Highly overlapping thymic repertoires in unrelated individuals were reported by related research.

The CDR3 loop spans 13 amino acids. Germline loops: CDR1 SGHRS, CDR2 YFSETQ. The V end lost 4 bases, the J end lost 1 base, and 8 bases lay between the germline ends. As regards this clone: The antigen is unknown.

During corrective heart surgery, resections were taken, and the thymus tissue came from them. All donors were healthy Finnish infants who were undergoing corrective surgery to treat congenital heart defects. This table comes from immunoSEQ multiplex PCR, and its TCRdb copy is limited to in-frame clones, with some not included. The sample carries 78,000 or so clones, just over 95% recorded once. Sequencing was carried out using thymus tissue. The receptor was derived from a boy under three years old with a congenital heart defect but otherwise immunologically healthy. V gene TRBV5-1 combines with J gene TRBJ2-5, with D uncertain. The chain's CDR3 is CASSPVAQETQYF. The CDR3, as DNA: TGCGCCAGCAGCCCGGTGGCCCAAGAGACCCAGTACTTC.